These 8 T cell receptor beta chains originate from one sample sequenced in a study of cytomegalovirus exposure and HLA in healthy donors. PCR employed 60 Vbeta and 13 Jbeta primers. The table came from immunoSEQ multiplex PCR; TCRdb's copy has only in-frame clones and leaves some out. The sample contains about 180,000 clones, less than 80% of which appear only once. Sequenced sample: PBMCs. These receptors were obtained from a woman aged 40 to 50 in good health and CMV-seronegative.

The chain joins TRBV19 to TRBJ2-7; 9 positions match TRBD1. Germline V gene sequence: CDR1 LNHDA, CDR2 SQIVND (reference sequence). CDR3 length: 15 amino acids. V shed 3 bases and J 5 bases; nucleotides not matched to a gene: 8. The CDR3 protein is CASSIGTGPRDEQYF. The CDR3, as DNA: TGTGCCAGTAGTATTGGGACAGGGCCCCGTGACGAGCAGTACTTC. Using reference TRBV19 and TRBJ2-7 for the parts outside the CDR3, the full variable domain is DGGITQSPKYLFRKEGQNVTLSCEQNLNHDAMYWYRQDPGQGLRLIYYSQIVNDFQKGDIAEGYSVSREKKESFPLTVTSAQKNPTAFYLCASSIGTGPRDEQYFGPGTRLTVT.

This clone came up a few times. CDR3 nucleotide sequence: TGTGCCATAGGGACAGGGGAGCGGCCCTTCGAAGCTTTCTTT. It codes for CAIGTGERPFEAFF. This sequence joins TRBV2 and TRBJ1-1; 10 positions match TRBD1. The junction had 13 bases not matched to a gene; V was cut back by 10 bases and J by 8 bases. The CDR3 consists of 14 residues. Germline V gene data show CDR1 as SNHLY and CDR2 as FYNNEI.

This chain connects TRBV19 to TRBJ1-5, with a possible D match to TRBD1 (6 bases). Trimming pared 1 base from V and 5 bases from J, leaving 9 bases between. Per germline, CDR1 LNHDA and CDR2 SQIVND (reference sequence). This CDR3 has 14 amino acids. DNA of the CDR3: TGTGCCAGTAGTATAGGCAGGGGCGATCAGCCCCAGCATTTT. Residues: CASSIGRGDQPQHF. Combining the CDR3 with reference TRBV19 and TRBJ1-5 gives the whole variable domain DGGITQSPKYLFRKEGQNVTLSCEQNLNHDAMYWYRQDPGQGLRLIYYSQIVNDFQKGDIAEGYSVSREKKESFPLTVTSAQKNPTAFYLCASSIGRGDQPQHFGDGTRLSIL.

This chain connects TRBV11-2 to TRBJ2-1, with D maybe TRBD2 (6 bases). CDR3 length: 17 amino acids. The ends were cut back, 3 bases at V and 7 bases at J, with 22 bases in the middle. Germline V gene data show CDR1 as SGHAT and CDR2 as FQNNGV. CDR3 region: CASSLSLGRIWLNEQFF. CDR3 DNA: TGTGCCAGCAGCTTGTCCCTTGGGAGGATTTGGCTAAATGAGCAGTTCTTC.

The gene calls are TRBV29-1 and TRBJ2-7; 7 positions match TRBD2. Germline CDR1 SQVTM, CDR2 ANQGSEA. The CDR3 has 14 residues. V was clipped by 5 bases and J by 6 bases; unmatched bases: 13. CDR3 region: CSVYRGRGGSEQYF. For the CDR3, the DNA is TGCAGCGTTTATAGGGGTAGGGGCGGGAGCGAGCAGTACTTC.

This rearrangement joins TRBV11-2 to TRBJ2-3, with 7 bases that match TRBD2. CDR1 is SGHAT, CDR2 FQNNGV, per germline. The V and J ends lost 4 bases and 1 base, in that order; junction bases with no gene match: 2. This CDR3 region has 14 residues. The chain's CDR3 is CASSWEGGTDTQYF. The CDR3, as DNA: TGTGCCAGCAGCTGGGAGGGCGGCACAGATACGCAGTATTTT. Filled out from reference TRBV11-2 and TRBJ2-3, the complete variable domain reads EAGVAQSPRYKIIEKRQSVAFWCNPISGHATLYWYQQILGQGPKLLIQFQNNGVVDDSQLPKDRFSAERLKGVDSTLKIQPAKLEDSAVYLCASSWEGGTDTQYFGPGTRLTVL.

This clone turned up a few times. This chain joins TRBV6-5 and TRBJ2-1; 7 bases align to TRBD2. Trimming took 6 bases from V and 5 from J; bases not matched to a gene: 10. This CDR3 contains 15 residues. The germline gives CDR1 MNHEY, CDR2 SVGAGI. The CDR3 DNA reads TGTGCCAGCAGGGGAAGCGGGATACAAAACAATGAGCAGTTCTTC. Translation: CASRGSGIQNNEQFF.

The chain employs TRBV15 and TRBJ1-3; D is possibly TRBD1 (5 bases). The ends were cut back, 5 bases at V and 2 bases at J, with 19 bases in the middle. The germline gives CDR1 LNHNV, CDR2 YYDKDF (reference sequence). The CDR3 runs to 17 residues. CDR3 sequence (DNA): TGTGCCACCAGCGTCCACCCTTTCTCAGGGCCTGGAAACACCATATATTTT. It translates to CATSVHPFSGPGNTIYF.